This T cell receptor beta chain is drawn from a study of vaccination effects on CD4 cells after COVID-19. Whole-study context: It was a median of 72 days after the second dose that post-vaccine samples were obtained.

Method: immunoSEQ multiplex PCR; TCRdb's copy keeps in-frame clones and lacks some. The data show more than 50,000 clones, roughly 79% seen once. Worth noting for this clone: Its antigen is unknown.

Sequencing in the ViraFEST assay came after antigen-specific CD4+ T cells had been expanded with viral peptide pools, which were used to stimulate PBMC. Once cultured for about 9 days, the cells underwent separation to obtain CD4+ T cells. The cohort was immunized with two doses of either the BNT162b2 or mRNA-1273 vaccine. Trimming stripped 3 bases from V and 5 bases from J, with 5 bases between. The CDR3 has 13 residues. Germline CDR1 reads KGHSH; CDR2 reads LQKENI. The sequence derives from a human donor who received a COVID-19 vaccine. J is TRBJ1-6 and V is TRBV18; the D is unclear. This sample comprised CD4+ T cells from PBMCs cultured with HCoV-OC43 spike peptides, obtained after COVID-19 vaccination. The subset was: HCoV-OC43 spike overlapping peptide pool stimulation. The CDR3 reads CASSPFDNSPLHF. DNA for the CDR3: TGTGCCAGCTCACCCTTTGATAATTCACCCCTCCACTTT.